The entry that follows covers one TCR beta chain sequence. This clonotype was found many times. It lacks a known antigen. No base quality values were provided; no much bigger clone lies one nucleotide off. The sample comes from a study of regulatory T cells in long-lasting Graves disease (dated by TCRdb to the early 2020s). About the study as a whole: In the newly diagnosed Graves' disease group, patients had been taking antithyroid drugs for less than 3 months. TCR sequencing covered roughly 13 persistent and approximately 20 newly diagnosed Graves' disease patients, 33 samples in total. Peripheral blood TCR sequencing and RNA sequencing compared persistent Graves' disease patients with newly diagnosed Graves' disease patients. The study took place in China and was registered as a clinical trial. The paper as a whole reports these results and caveats: Sequencing and analysis were restricted to the TCR beta chain. The study examined only peripheral blood because the primary lesion, thyroid tissue, could not be accessed. As a limitation, the authors acknowledged that the small sample size may reduce accuracy. Lower TCR Shannon entropy and fewer highly expanded clones were observed in persistent Graves' disease patients than in newly diagnosed patients, which suggested clonal expansion. Persistent disease showed preferential use of TRBV28, TRBJ1-2 and TRBJ2-5, whereas newly diagnosed disease favored TRBV20-1 and TRBJ2-1. Persistent patients shared more public clonotypes among themselves (more than 2,500) than newly diagnosed patients did (over 900).

Cut back by 5 bases and 4 bases, the V and J ends lie 15 bases apart. Inclusive of the bounding cysteine and phenylalanine, the CDR3 is 14 residues long. Only CDR3 DNA is held: 42 bases, read in frame from base 1. The germline V gene (reference sequence) specifies MNHEY as CDR1 and SMNVEV as CDR2. The library was made by multiplex PCR. Sequencer: Illumina HiSeq 4000. iRepertoire HTBI primers and Arm-PCR amplification of CDR3 regions were used to construct TCR beta libraries. Before sequencing, the PCR products went through gel purification. Per the authors' processing: Gene usage analysis of CDR3 amino acid clonotypes used the roughly 62 TRBV and about 13 TRBJ segments found across samples. COPE and FqMerger were used to merge the filtered high-quality paired reads into contigs. BLAST was used to align contigs to IMGT TRBV, TRBD and TRBJ reference genes, and CDR3 was defined according to IMGT. Any clonotype with a frequency above 0.1% was counted as a highly expanded clone. Shannon entropy was used to measure repertoire diversity, and the Gini coefficient was used to measure V-J evenness. Clonotypes shared by more than one individual were considered public. Starting from the raw public reads, TCRdb applied fastp trimming at Q25, assembled clones with MiXCR and retained in-frame beta chains. Entries are consolidated by CDR3 protein sequence, retaining the most common genes and DNA. The V and J calls were determined by TCRdb, not by the authors. The sample data list around 500,000 distinct CDR3 sequences, and roughly 14% of these were observed just once. The ten largest clones represent under 10% of the sample.

The intended sense of this specimen's time point label: newly diagnosed GD, antithyroid drugs for less than 3 months. For both TCR sequencing and RNA sequencing, RNA was extracted from PBMCs in TRIzol. Graves' disease was diagnosed according to American Thyroid Association guidelines. Patients for the study were recruited at an endocrinology department in Xi'an, China. Each patient gave approximately 9.7 milliliters of peripheral blood, collected in an EDTA anticoagulant tube. Ficoll Paque Plus density gradient separation was used to isolate PBMCs, and no additional T cell sorting was done. An Agilent 2100 Bioanalyzer and agarose gel were used to check RNA quality, while a NanoDrop 2000 measured RNA concentration. The sample also formed part of further work on T cells in Graves' hyperthyroidism and ophthalmopathy. From the second report: Stable Graves' hyperthyroidism was defined as the absence of progression to ophthalmopathy over 18 months of follow-up. The hyperthyroidism patients were between 18 and 65 years old and newly diagnosed, with a disease duration of less than 2 months. Any patient with an uncontrolled infection, another autoimmune disease, pregnancy or lactation was excluded. Diagnoses were established on the basis of clinical symptoms, serum thyroxine and TRAb, thyroid ultrasound, and orbital computed tomography. For the first round of RT-PCR on the TCR CDR3, the HTBI primer set was used together with the Qiagen OneStep RT-PCR kit. Most expanded thyroid clonotypes (frequency above 0.001) were also found in blood, which suggests that blood repertoires may mirror thyroid immune responses. In cross-validation, a model built on a 13 V-J signature told ophthalmopathy apart from stable hyperthyroidism with 87.88% sensitivity and around 81% specificity, and in testing the same model reached 80%/75%. During validation, the model predicted progression to ophthalmopathy a median of approximately 6 months ahead of onset, with approximately 70% sensitivity and 72% to 85% specificity. To identify TCR V-J signatures that set the groups apart, the researchers used a discovery cohort of 100 patients, made up of 40 to 45 with Graves' ophthalmopathy and 55 to 65 with stable Graves' hyperthyroidism. Prospective prediction of ophthalmopathy was tested in an independent validation cohort consisting of some 20 hyperthyroidism patients and approximately 16 patients who later progressed to ophthalmopathy. The approximately 95 discovery patients were divided at random into training and test sets in a 7:3 ratio. In six Graves' hyperthyroidism patients, the study also compared T-cell repertoires from thyroid tissue with T-cell repertoires from blood. Once sampling was done, hyperthyroidism patients were given methimazole at a starting dose of 30 mg daily, whereas ophthalmopathy patients were given high-dose intravenous methylprednisolone. Libraries were constructed in a second round of multiplex PCR, after which size selection and purification were carried out. Sequencing of the libraries was done on an Illumina HiSeq2000 using paired-end 100 bp reads. SOAPnuke was used to process the raw data, removing reads that contained adapters or uncalled bases, had a mean Phred below 15, or lacked an exact match to the constant primer or identifier. High-quality paired reads were merged with COPE v1.2.5, and unique nucleotide sequences were defined as clonotypes. MiTCR v1.1 was used to align the clonotypes against IMGT TRBV, TRBD and TRBJ reference segments. The analysis was restricted to V-J combinations with a frequency above 0.0001, which together covered over 99% of the repertoires. A TCS score was defined as the ratio of F50 (clonal expansion) to E x V (chaos), with BLOSUM62-based TCRdist applied between CDR3 peptides within each V-J. Welch's t-statistics and random forest reduced roughly 530 V-J features to about 13, which were used in a naive Bayes classifier (R e1071). Sample size was not statistically predetermined, and investigators were not blinded to group allocation. According to the paper, TCR Vbeta CDR3 sequencing was carried out on more than 120 peripheral blood samples, which came from 40 to 45 ophthalmopathy, 70 to 80 hyperthyroidism and roughly 17 progressor patients.

The clonotype originates from a man aged 25-45 years with Graves disease. Donor details come from another sample of the same person, matched by shared clones. The V and J genes are TRBV27 and TRBJ2-7; TRBD2 is perhaps the D gene, given 5 matching bases. Here the sequenced sample was peripheral blood mononuclear cells (PBMCs), taken at new diagnosis, from a patient treated with antithyroid drugs. The CDR3 is CASSTTNDWYEQYF. In nucleotide form, the sequence is TGTGCCAGCAGTACGACTAACGATTGGTACGAGCAGTACTTC.